One sample yielded the 20 T cell receptor beta chains listed below, sequenced in a study of spatial heterogeneity in lung cancer. Study-wide points: Tracking of tumor mutation counts was seen in expanded intratumoral alpha and beta TCR counts.

TCRdb independently ran MiXCR on the 5' RACE reads; one entry per CDR3 protein. This sample has around 7,800 distinct CDR3 sequences; about 8% occur once, and the top ten carry around 4.4%. The antigens these receptors bind are not known. Sample time point: sample taken at primary tumor resection. Sequenced here: lung tumor tissue, sampled at surgery. The receptors were sampled from a male donor with early-stage non-small cell lung cancer.

This rearrangement joins TRBV20-1 to TRBJ2-7, with D perhaps TRBD1 or TRBD2 (5 bases each). The germline V gene has CDR1 DFQATT and CDR2 SNEGSKA (reference sequence). The CDR3 covers 13 residues. Trimming cost V 2 bases and J 6 bases, with 14 bases left between them. CDR3 residues: CSARNPSGREQYF. The CDR3, as DNA: TGCAGTGCTAGAAACCCTTCGGGGCGCGAGCAGTACTTC.

This clonotype ranks as medium-sized. The chain uses TRBV5-1 and TRBJ1-1, with a tentative D call TRBD1 (5 bases). The V gene lost 3 bases and the J gene lost 1 base, with 13 bases spanning the gap. The CDR3 loop spans 15 amino acids. In germline, CDR1 is SGHRS, CDR2 YFSETQ. The CDR3: CASSSAGLENTEAFF. CDR3 nucleotides: TGCGCCAGCAGCTCCGCGGGACTTGAGAACACTGAAGCTTTCTTT.

This clonotype occurred many times. This chain connects TRBV12-3 or TRBV12-4 to TRBJ2-2; D is perhaps TRBD2 (10 bases). V shed 6 bases and J shed 6 bases, with 23 bases lying between them. This CDR3 has 17 amino acids. The CDR3 loop reads CASSPGQGLASAGELFF. CDR3 coding DNA: TGTGCCAGCAGCCCGGGACAGGGACTAGCGTCGGCCGGGGAGCTGTTTTTT.

This clonotype was observed a few times. V gene TRBV2 combines with J gene TRBJ2-3; 7 positions agree with TRBD2. The CDR3 spans 15 residues. V was pared by 3 bases and J by 1 base, with 4 bases of the junction left unmatched. Germline CDR1 is SNHLY and CDR2 is FYNNEI. CDR3 region: CASSDAGEGTDTQYF. DNA of the CDR3: TGTGCCAGCAGTGACGCGGGAGAAGGCACAGATACGCAGTATTTT.

This clonotype is medium-sized in the sample. V gene TRBV6-6 combines with J gene TRBJ2-7; the match to TRBD1 covers 9 bases. Germline lookup yields CDR1 MNHNY and CDR2 SVGAGI (reference sequence). Trimming at V came to 0 bases and at J to 5 bases, leaving 8 bases not matched to a gene. There are 16 residues in the CDR3. The CDR3 sequence is CASSYSSGTGRNEQYF. DNA of the CDR3: TGTGCCAGCAGTTACTCGTCCGGGACAGGGCGGAACGAGCAGTACTTC.

This clonotype has ten or more counts. The chain links TRBV4-1 to TRBJ2-2; 8 nucleotides align to TRBD2. This CDR3 has 17 residues. The V and J ends lost 0 bases and 4 bases, in that order; junction bases with no gene match: 7. Looked up from germline, CDR1 is MGHRA and CDR2 is YSYEKL. The CDR3 DNA reads TGCGCCAGCAGCCAAGAAAAAGCGGGAGCGATCACCGGGGAGCTGTTTTTT. This sequence encodes CASSQEKAGAITGELFF.

There are many counts of this clonotype. This chain uses TRBV4-1 with TRBJ2-7; 11 bases align to TRBD1. The CDR3 has 15 residues. V shed 3 bases and J 2 bases; nucleotides not matched to a gene: 3. CDR1 MGHRA and CDR2 YSYEKL come from the germline V gene. The CDR3 is CASSQGQGGTYEQYF. The CDR3 DNA follows: TGCGCCAGCAGCCAGGGACAGGGGGGGACCTACGAGCAGTACTTC.

This clonotype has at least ten counts. This sequence joins TRBV7-2 and TRBJ2-2; 11 bases align to TRBD2. There are 15 residues in the CDR3. CDR1 is SGHTA, CDR2 FQGNSA, per germline. Trimming at V came to 5 bases and at J to 5 bases, leaving 4 bases not matched to a gene. The CDR3 spells CASSLRLAGTGELFF. The CDR3 DNA follows: TGTGCCAGCAGCCTCCGACTAGCGGGAACCGGGGAGCTGTTTTTT.

This clonotype is medium-sized in the sample. This rearrangement joins TRBV7-3 to TRBJ2-3, with 9 bases lining up with TRBD2. This CDR3 has 17 amino acids. Trimming at V came to 5 bases and at J to 6 bases, leaving 15 bases not matched to a gene. Germline values: CDR1 SGHTA, CDR2 FQGTGA. The CDR3: CASSRRRAGTSPDTQYF. CDR3 nucleotides: TGTGCCAGCAGCCGACGACGGGCTGGGACTAGCCCGGATACGCAGTATTTT. Filled out from reference TRBV7-3 and TRBJ2-3, the complete variable domain reads GAGVSQTPSNKVTEKGKYVELRCDPISGHTALYWYRQSLGQGPEFLIYFQGTGAADDSGLPNDRFFAVRPEGSVSTLKIQRTERGDSAVYLCASSRRRAGTSPDTQYFGPGTRLTVL.

The rearrangement uses TRBV3-1 and TRBJ2-7; no definite D call. The germline CDR1 and CDR2 sequences are LGHDT and YNNKEL (reference sequence). The CDR3 is 14 amino acids. Trimming took off 0 bases at V and 1 base at J, with 7 bases between the two ends. CDR3 sequence (DNA): TGTGCCAGCAGCCAAGAGGTCGGGTCCTACGAGCAGTACTTC. This codes for CASSQEVGSYEQYF.

The chain employs TRBV20-1 and TRBJ1-1; the match to TRBD1 covers 9 bases. The CDR3 spans 13 residues. Germline assignment: CDR1 DFQATT and CDR2 SNEGSKA (reference sequence). Trimming removed 4 bases from V and 5 bases from J; junction bases left unmatched: 5. CDR3 loop: CSATRQGGTEAFF. As DNA, the CDR3 is TGCAGTGCTACCAGACAGGGGGGAACTGAAGCTTTCTTT.

By share, this clonotype counts as medium-sized (0.01 to 0.1%). The chain joins TRBV6-5 to TRBJ2-3, with TRBD2 as a possible D gene (5 bases). Germline V gives CDR1 MNHEY, CDR2 SVGAGI. Trimming took 6 bases from V and 0 from J, leaving 10 bases between them. CDR3 length: 14 amino acids. CDR3 in DNA: TGTGCCAGCAGAGGGCGGGTTAGCACAGATACGCAGTATTTT. Translated, it gives CASRGRVSTDTQYF.

This clonotype is labeled medium-sized. The J gene is TRBJ2-7, the V gene TRBV9; D possibly corresponds to TRBD1 (6 bases). The germline V gene has CDR1 SGDLS and CDR2 YYNGEE. The CDR3 totals 15 residues. V was shortened by 0 bases and J by 6 bases, with 16 bases between the two germline ends. The CDR3 coding sequence is TGTGCCAGCAGCGTAGTTGGGACAAAACAGGGCGAGCAGTACTTC. It encodes CASSVVGTKQGEQYF.

This clonotype has only a few counts. The rearrangement links TRBV6-6 to TRBJ2-1; 8 bases align to TRBD1. Trimming removed 11 bases from V and 3 bases from J; junction bases left unmatched: 12. This CDR3 is 15 amino acids long. CDR1 is MNHNY and CDR2 is SVGAGI in the germline V gene (reference sequence). In nucleotides, the CDR3 is TGTGCCGTACGACCCGGACAGGGAGGCTACAATGAGCAGTTCTTC. This gives the protein CAVRPGQGGYNEQFF.

This clonotype was detected many times. The chain carries TRBV5-1 and TRBJ1-1; 9 bases fit TRBD1. Losses at the gene ends were 2 bases for V and 1 base for J; bases not matched to a gene: 3. Germline V gives CDR1 SGHRS, CDR2 YFSETQ. This CDR3 spans 15 amino acids. The CDR3 loop reads CASSLQGAWNTEAFF. CDR3 in DNA: TGCGCCAGCAGCTTACAGGGGGCCTGGAACACTGAAGCTTTCTTT.

By proportion, this clonotype is medium-sized. CDR3 residues: CASSLASYGGAFF. CDR3 DNA sequence: TGTGCCAGCAGCTTAGCATCGTACGGGGGGGCTTTCTTT. The rearrangement joins TRBV7-2 to TRBJ1-1; TRBD1 is a possible D gene (5 bases). V was trimmed by 0 bases and J by 11 bases, leaving 13 bases between them. There are 13 residues in the CDR3. The germline gives CDR1 SGHTA, CDR2 FQGNSA.

This clonotype has only one observation. A read error may be the cause here, since a much bigger clone is one base away. The genes are TRBV20-1 and TRBJ2-1, with D uncertain. The CDR3 is made up of 13 amino acids. The V end lost 7 bases, the J end lost 1 base, and 11 bases lay between the germline ends. Germline assignment: CDR1 DFQATT and CDR2 SNEGSKA (reference sequence). CDR3 loop: CSGSTGSYNEQFF. CDR3 DNA sequence: TGCAGTGGGAGTACCGGGTCCTACAATGAGCAGTTCTTC.

By sample fraction, this clonotype is medium-sized. The chain recombines TRBV29-1 with TRBJ1-5; 9 bases are shared with TRBD1. The V and J ends lost 4 bases and 7 bases, in that order; junction bases with no gene match: 5. Germline V CDR1 and CDR2: SQVTM, ANQGSEA. This CDR3 spans 13 amino acids. The CDR3 nucleotides read TGCAGCGTTGGGGACAGGGAAGGACAGCCCCAGCATTTT. This codes for CSVGDREGQPQHF.

This clonotype is medium-sized by share. This chain connects TRBV6-1 to TRBJ2-2; TRBD1 might be the D (6 bases). Germline CDR1 and CDR2: MNHNS and SASEGT. The CDR3 runs 16 residues. V dropped 3 bases and J dropped 5 bases, with 16 bases sitting between them. The CDR3 DNA reads as TGTGCCAGCAGTGATTTATCAGGGGCCGGGACCGGGGAGCTGTTTTTT. Translating gives CASSDLSGAGTGELFF.

This sequence joins TRBV20-1 and TRBJ1-1; D is perhaps TRBD1 (5 bases). Germline loops: CDR1 DFQATT, CDR2 SNEGSKA (reference sequence). The CDR3 is made up of 17 amino acids. V was shortened by 0 bases and J by 4 bases, with 21 bases between the two germline ends. The CDR3 loop is CSARDDGTAIWSTEAFF. The CDR3 bases are TGCAGTGCTAGAGATGACGGGACGGCAATTTGGAGCACTGAAGCTTTCTTT.